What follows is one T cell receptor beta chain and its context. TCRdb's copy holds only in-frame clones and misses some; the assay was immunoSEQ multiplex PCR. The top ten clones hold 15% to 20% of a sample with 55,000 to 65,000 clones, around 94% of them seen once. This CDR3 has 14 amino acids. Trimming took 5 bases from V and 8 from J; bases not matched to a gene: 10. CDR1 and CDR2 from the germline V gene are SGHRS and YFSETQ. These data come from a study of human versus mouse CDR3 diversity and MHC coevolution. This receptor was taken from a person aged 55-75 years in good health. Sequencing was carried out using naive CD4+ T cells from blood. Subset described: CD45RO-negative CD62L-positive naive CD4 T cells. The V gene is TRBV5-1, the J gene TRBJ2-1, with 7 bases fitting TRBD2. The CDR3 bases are TGCGCCAGCAGTGCGCGGGAGAATTCCGATGAGCAGTTCTTC. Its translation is CASSARENSDEQFF.